This T cell receptor (beta chain) originates from a study of radiation and T cells in renal cell carcinoma. This table comes from immunoSEQ multiplex PCR, and its TCRdb copy is limited to in-frame clones, with some not included. The sample consists of roughly 120,000 clones, around 83% of them appearing once. V was pared by 4 bases and J by 4 bases, with 7 bases between. CDR1 and CDR2 from the germline V gene are LNHDA and SQIVND (reference sequence). The CDR3 runs to 12 residues. Time point reported: baseline pretreatment blood. Treatment given: 15 Gy SBRT to primary tumor, nephrectomy 4 weeks later.

The chain links TRBV19 to TRBJ2-5; D is ambiguous. The TCR originated in a woman aged 55-69 years with renal cell carcinoma. The sequences come from blood, collected from a patient whose treatment included radiotherapy and nephrectomy. CDR3 nucleotide sequence: TGTGCCAGTAGTACCCTGGGAGAGACCCAGTACTTC. This translates into CASSTLGETQYF.